A single sample is the source of the 31 T cell receptor beta chains below, sequenced in a study of T cell repertoires in cytomegalovirus infection. TCRdb reanalysed the reads using MiXCR and keeps one entry per CDR3 protein. This table holds 270,000 or so distinct CDR3 sequences, about 15% found once. The sample comprised CD8+ T cells from PBMCs. These receptors came from a human donor in good health (CMV status not recorded). Some clones in this sample may be carry-over from other donors' samples.

There are a few counts of this clonotype. The genes are TRBV6-4 and TRBJ2-3; D might be TRBD2 (5 bases). The CDR3 is 15 residues long. V was trimmed by 3 bases and J by 0 bases, leaving 10 bases between them. Germline CDR1 MRHNA, CDR2 SNTAGT. The CDR3 nucleotides read TGTGCCAGCAGTGAGTGGCGGACTAGCACAGATACGCAGTATTTT. This codes for CASSEWRTSTDTQYF.

This clonotype has more than one count but fewer than ten. The rearrangement links TRBV6-8 to TRBJ2-2; 7 bases map to TRBD2. The junction had 5 bases not matched to a gene; V was cut back by 2 bases and J by 2 bases. CDR1 is MNHGY and CDR2 is SAAAGT in the germline V gene. The CDR3 contains 16 residues. CDR3 sequence reads: CASSYRAGRNTGELFF. The CDR3 coding sequence is TGTGCCAGCAGTTACCGAGCGGGGAGAAACACCGGGGAGCTGTTTTTT.

In its sample, this clonotype was seen many times. Written as DNA, the CDR3 is TGCAGTGCTACGAACCAGGACAAAATCGGCGGCACTGAAGCTTTCTTT. It encodes CSATNQDKIGGTEAFF. This chain joins TRBV20-1 and TRBJ1-1; tentative D call: TRBD1 (5 bases). CDR3 length: 16 residues. Germline CDR1 reads DFQATT; CDR2 reads SNEGSKA (reference sequence). The germline V and J ends were trimmed by 4 bases and 4 bases, with 22 bases remaining between them.

The rearrangement uses TRBV19 and TRBJ2-3; weak D call: TRBD1 (5 bases). CDR1 is LNHDA and CDR2 is SQIVND in the germline V gene (reference sequence). V was cut by 5 bases and J by 4 bases, with 10 bases left in between. CDR3 length equals 13 residues. CDR3 sequence reads: CASSWTIPDTQYF. CDR3 nucleotide sequence: TGTGCCAGTAGTTGGACAATACCAGATACGCAGTATTTT.

The J gene is TRBJ2-7, the V gene TRBV20-1; a weak D match, TRBD2 (5 bases). The CDR3 has 14 amino acids. Germline assignment: CDR1 DFQATT and CDR2 SNEGSKA (reference sequence). V was trimmed by 6 bases and J by 1 base, leaving 16 bases between them. CDR3 region: CSAILLGGSYEQYF. Here the CDR3 DNA reads TGCAGTGCAATTCTCCTCGGAGGTTCCTACGAGCAGTACTTC.

This clonotype was observed many times. The V call is TRBV12-3 or TRBV12-4, the J call TRBJ1-4; 11 nucleotides agree with TRBD1. The CDR3 covers 18 residues. J was trimmed by 6 bases and V by 5 bases; bases with no gene match: 14. The CDR3 DNA follows: TGTGCCAGCAGTGAGCCCGGGACAGGGGGAACGGTGGATGAAAAACTGTTTTTT. This sequence encodes CASSEPGTGGTVDEKLFF.

This clonotype was observed a handful of times. The chain joins TRBV5-1 to TRBJ2-6; D unresolved. The germline V and J ends were trimmed by 2 bases and 0 bases, with 6 bases remaining between them. This CDR3 has 15 amino acids. Per germline, CDR1 SGHRS and CDR2 YFSETQ. In DNA form, the CDR3 reads TGCGCCAGCAGCTTTGAACGCTCTGGGGCCAACGTCCTGACTTTC. This sequence encodes CASSFERSGANVLTF.

V gene TRBV20-1 combines with J gene TRBJ2-1, with 16 positions matching TRBD2. The junction had 11 bases not matched to a gene; V was cut back by 0 bases and J by 3 bases. CDR1 and CDR2 (germline): DFQATT, SNEGSKA (reference sequence). This CDR3 has 20 amino acids. The CDR3 is CSARDPDGTSGGANYNEQFF. The DNA of the CDR3 is TGCAGTGCTAGAGATCCAGACGGGACTAGCGGGGGGGCCAACTACAATGAGCAGTTCTTC.

The rearrangement links TRBV29-1 to TRBJ1-2; D is unresolved. The CDR3 sequence is 13 residues long. V was cut by 0 bases and J by 2 bases, with 7 bases left in between. CDR1 and CDR2 from the germline V gene are SQVTM and ANQGSEA. The CDR3 region has the DNA TGCAGCGTTGAAGATGGCAGAAACTATGGCTACACCTTC. Its protein is CSVEDGRNYGYTF.

This clonotype was seen a handful of times. This chain uses TRBV11-2 with TRBJ1-1; 8 bases are shared with TRBD1. Trimming cost V 5 bases and J 2 bases; bases outside gene matches: 7. CDR3 size: 15 residues. Per germline, CDR1 SGHAT and CDR2 FQNNGV. The CDR3 nucleotides are TGTGCCAGCAGCGTGAAGGACAGGGTCAACACTGAAGCTTTCTTT. Translating it yields CASSVKDRVNTEAFF.

This clonotype showed up many times. The chain links TRBV5-1 to TRBJ1-2; D may be TRBD1 (6 bases). Trimming left V 2 bases short and J 0 bases short, with 14 bases between. Germline-derived CDR1 and CDR2 are SGHRS and YFSETQ. The length of the CDR3 is 16 residues. The DNA of the CDR3 is TGCGCCAGCAGCTTTACCGGAACAGGGACTAACTATGGCTACACCTTC. It specifies CASSFTGTGTNYGYTF.

This clonotype turned up a few times. V is TRBV9 and J is TRBJ2-1; tentatively, D is TRBD2 (5 bases). The CDR3 loop spans 13 amino acids. With 0 bases removed from V and 10 bases from J, the gap between germline ends came to 11 bases. Germline CDR1 SGDLS, CDR2 YYNGEE. The CDR3 region is CASSVVPGNEQFF. CDR3 coding DNA: TGTGCCAGCAGCGTAGTACCGGGGAACGAGCAGTTCTTC.

At least ten counts were recorded for this clonotype. The chain joins TRBV7-2 to TRBJ2-1; 7 bases map to TRBD2. The trim removed 5 bases at V and 4 bases at J, leaving 5 bases unmatched. The CDR3 runs 14 residues. The germline CDR1 and CDR2 sequences are SGHTA and FQGNSA. The CDR3 bases are TGTGCCAGCAGCCCCGGGGGGAGATACAATGAGCAGTTCTTC. Amino acid sequence: CASSPGGRYNEQFF.

The CDR3 nucleotides read TGCGCCAGCAGCCCGGCCCCCGCCTACAATGAGCAGTTCTTC. This encodes CASSPAPAYNEQFF. The chain has TRBV4-1 and TRBJ2-1, with no clear D. The V end was cut by 4 bases, the J end by 2 bases, with 9 bases between. Germline V gene lookup returns CDR1 MGHRA and CDR2 YSYEKL. There are 14 residues in the CDR3.

This clonotype has at least ten counts. The rearrangement uses TRBV10-3 and TRBJ2-1; the D gene could be TRBD1 or TRBD2 (5 bases each). V shed 8 bases and J shed 3 bases, with 17 bases lying between them. The CDR3 is 15 residues long. The germline CDR1 and CDR2 sequences are ENHRY and SYGVKD. The CDR3 nucleotides are TGTGCCATCGGACCGGGTCGGGGCGGCTACAATGAGCAGTTCTTC. Amino acid sequence: CAIGPGRGGYNEQFF.

This clonotype was recorded many times. The chain carries TRBV7-9 and TRBJ1-3, with D maybe TRBD1 (6 bases). The length of the CDR3 is 17 residues. Germline assignment: CDR1 SEHNR and CDR2 FQNEAQ (reference sequence). V gave up 6 bases and J gave up 0 bases, with 18 bases separating them. The CDR3 loop is CASRHHKGGDSGNTIYF. The CDR3 DNA sequence: TGTGCCAGCAGGCACCATAAAGGGGGAGACTCTGGAAACACCATATATTTT.

This clonotype was counted at least ten times. The chain joins TRBV7-9 to TRBJ2-1; 12 nucleotides line up with TRBD2. This CDR3 is 14 amino acids long. CDR1 is SEHNR, CDR2 FQNEAQ, per germline (reference sequence). The ends lost 8 bases at V and 9 bases at J; junction bases unmatched: 8. The CDR3 DNA follows: TGTGCCAGCGATTCTAGCGGGGGGGCCCTTGAGCAGTTCTTC. Residues: CASDSSGGALEQFF. The full variable domain, rest sourced from reference TRBV7-9 and TRBJ2-1, is DTGVSQNPRHKITKRGQNVTFRCDPISEHNRLYWYRQTLGQGPEFLTYFQNEAQLEKSRLLSDRFSAERPKGSFSTLEIQRTEQGDSAMYLCASDSSGGALEQFFGPGTRLTVL.

This clonotype showed up many times. The gene calls are TRBV7-9 and TRBJ1-2; D is ambiguous. This CDR3 has 13 residues. Trimming pared 5 bases from V and 6 bases from J, leaving 13 bases between. CDR1 and CDR2 (germline): SEHNR, FQNEAQ (reference sequence). In DNA, the CDR3 is TGTGCCAGCAGCACCCCGGGTATGGATGGCTACACCTTC. It is translated as CASSTPGMDGYTF.

This clonotype was picked up many times. The chain recombines TRBV7-3 with TRBJ1-1; D is uncertain. The CDR3 has 13 residues. The germline gives CDR1 SGHTA, CDR2 FQGTGA. V dropped 4 bases and J dropped 3 bases, with 9 bases sitting between them. CDR3 in amino acids: CASSSGGDTEAFF. The CDR3 DNA reads TGTGCCAGCAGCTCCGGTGGGGACACTGAAGCTTTCTTT. Using reference TRBV7-3 and TRBJ1-1 for the parts outside the CDR3, the full variable domain is GAGVSQTPSNKVTEKGKYVELRCDPISGHTALYWYRQSLGQGPEFLIYFQGTGAADDSGLPNDRFFAVRPEGSVSTLKIQRTERGDSAVYLCASSSGGDTEAFFGQGTRLTVV.

This clonotype has ten or more counts. This rearrangement joins TRBV18 to TRBJ1-1; a possible D gene is TRBD1 (5 bases). Trimming pared 3 bases from V and 6 bases from J, leaving 17 bases between. The CDR3 totals 15 residues. Per the germline V gene, CDR1 is KGHSH and CDR2 is LQKENI. CDR3 region: CASSPLPGLGPEAFF. In DNA form, the CDR3 reads TGTGCCAGCTCACCCCTACCTGGGTTGGGGCCTGAAGCTTTCTTT.

A few counts support this clonotype. This sequence joins TRBV19 and TRBJ1-1; no firm D call. The CDR3 loop spans 11 amino acids. Germline V CDR1 and CDR2: LNHDA, SQIVND (reference sequence). The V end lost 7 bases, the J end lost 10 bases, and 13 bases lay between the germline ends. The CDR3 DNA reads as TGTGCCAGTATTGGCGGTTTGACAGCTTTCTTT. Amino acids: CASIGGLTAFF. Full variable domain (rest looked up from reference TRBV19 and TRBJ1-1): DGGITQSPKYLFRKEGQNVTLSCEQNLNHDAMYWYRQDPGQGLRLIYYSQIVNDFQKGDIAEGYSVSREKKESFPLTVTSAQKNPTAFYLCASIGGLTAFFGQGTRLTVV.

There are many counts of this clonotype. This chain uses TRBV7-2 with TRBJ2-3; maybe TRBD1 (5 bases). Germline assignment: CDR1 SGHTA and CDR2 FQGNSA. This CDR3 has 12 amino acids. V was cut by 6 bases and J by 4 bases, with 8 bases left in between. This CDR3 reads CASRRGSDTQYF. The CDR3 nucleotides read TGTGCCAGCAGAAGGGGATCAGATACGCAGTATTTT.

About this clonotype: Without the conserved terminal phenylalanine or tryptophan, this CDR3 likely stems from a read error. The chain recombines TRBV12-3 or TRBV12-4 with TRBJ2-4, with D perhaps matching TRBD1 (5 bases). V was clipped by 1 base and J by 8 bases, with 12 bases between them. The CDR3 loop spans 14 amino acids. The chain's CDR3 is CASSLGMGLDIQYS. CDR3 DNA: TGTGCCAGCAGTTTAGGGATGGGGCTGGACATTCAGTACTCC.

This clonotype has at least ten counts. The chain has TRBV6-4 and TRBJ2-6; D is uncertain. This CDR3 region has 16 residues. The germline CDR1 and CDR2 sequences are MRHNA and SNTAGT. The V end was cut by 0 bases, the J end by 0 bases, with 6 bases between. As DNA, the CDR3 is TGTGCCAGCAGTGACTCGAGTCGCTCTGGGGCCAACGTCCTGACTTTC. Translation gives CASSDSSRSGANVLTF.

This clonotype appeared many times. This chain joins TRBV7-6 and TRBJ2-3, with 10 bases lining up with TRBD1. In germline, CDR1 is SGHVS, CDR2 FNYEAQ. The CDR3 is 17 residues long. V shed 0 bases and J 3 bases; nucleotides not matched to a gene: 6. CDR3 amino acids: CASSLAGTGDPTDTQYF. The CDR3 nucleotides are TGTGCCAGCAGCTTAGCCGGGACAGGGGACCCGACAGATACGCAGTATTTT.

This chain connects TRBV20-1 to TRBJ2-3; 8 bases map to TRBD2. The CDR3 runs to 16 residues. CDR1 is DFQATT and CDR2 is SNEGSKA in the germline V gene (reference sequence). The V gene end was trimmed by 6 bases and the J gene end by 5 bases; junction bases not matched to a gene: 16. The CDR3 nucleotides read TGCAGTGCACCCAAAGGGGCGGGGGGCCCTAGAGATACGCAGTATTTT. Its translation: CSAPKGAGGPRDTQYF.

This clonotype was seen more than once but under ten times. The CDR3 protein is CASRNRGPSYEQYF. CDR3 DNA sequence: TGTGCCAGCAGGAACAGGGGGCCTTCCTACGAGCAGTACTTC. The chain combines TRBV6-6 with TRBJ2-7; 9 nucleotides align to TRBD1. The CDR3 consists of 14 residues. CDR1 and CDR2 from the germline V gene are MNHNY and SVGAGI (reference sequence). V lost 6 bases to trimming and J lost 1 base; unmatched junction nucleotides: 4.

This clonotype is termed medium-sized. The CDR3: CASSPVTSQETQYF. The CDR3 DNA reads TGTGCCAGCAGCCCAGTGACTAGCCAAGAGACCCAGTACTTC. The chain joins TRBV7-2 to TRBJ2-5, with D tentatively TRBD2 (6 bases). Germline assignment: CDR1 SGHTA and CDR2 FQGNSA. The CDR3 totals 14 residues. Trimming took off 5 bases at V and 1 base at J, with 11 bases between the two ends.

This clonotype was seen ten or more times. This chain joins TRBV7-9 and TRBJ1-5; tentative D call: TRBD1 (6 bases). The germline V gene has CDR1 SEHNR and CDR2 FQNEAQ (reference sequence). V was shortened by 1 base and J by 5 bases, with 12 bases between the two germline ends. This CDR3 spans 15 amino acids. CDR3 region: CASSLGDRTDQPQHF. The CDR3 nucleotides read TGTGCCAGCAGCTTAGGCGACAGGACCGATCAGCCCCAGCATTTT.

The chain carries TRBV5-4 and TRBJ2-1, with D perhaps given as TRBD1 or TRBD2 (5 bases each). The CDR3 has 12 residues. The V end lost 4 bases, the J end lost 8 bases, and 10 bases lay between the germline ends. Germline V gene lookup returns CDR1 SGHNT and CDR2 YYREEE (reference sequence). The CDR3 here is CASSPVGDEQFF. CDR3 coding DNA: TGTGCCAGCAGCCCGGTGGGGGATGAGCAGTTCTTC.

The gene calls are TRBV6-5 and TRBJ2-7, with 9 bases fitting TRBD1. The J segment lost 3 bases and the V segment lost 1 base, leaving 7 bases of the junction unmatched. Germline V CDR1 and CDR2: MNHEY, SVGAGI. The CDR3 sequence is 16 residues long. The CDR3 sequence is CASSYLKGQGVYEQYF. Here the CDR3 DNA reads TGTGCCAGCAGTTACTTAAAGGGACAGGGTGTCTACGAGCAGTACTTC.